Each of the 14 T cell receptor beta chains below was sequenced from the same sample in a study of shared clonotypes between healthy human individuals. Sequenced by immunoSEQ multiplex PCR; TCRdb stores in-frame clones only, minus some. The sample records approximately 2.5 million clones, approximately 94% being singletons. The source material was naive CD4+ T cells sorted from blood. Subset defined: CD45RA+ positively selected. The receptor set was obtained from a man between 18 and 29 years old in good health.

The chain links TRBV4-1 to TRBJ2-5; 7 bases match TRBD2. In germline, CDR1 is MGHRA, CDR2 YSYEKL. After removal of 1 base from V and 3 bases from J, the junction contained 5 bases not matched to a gene. The CDR3 length is 15 residues. The CDR3 DNA reads as TGCGCCAGCAGCCAAGGGTTCGCGGGAGAAGAGACCCAGTACTTC. Translating gives CASSQGFAGEETQYF.

V is TRBV7-9 and J is TRBJ2-2, with D perhaps assigned TRBD1 or TRBD2 (5 bases each). V lost 1 base and J 9 bases, leaving 18 bases between the germline ends. CDR1 is SEHNR, CDR2 FQNEAQ, per germline (reference sequence). There are 16 residues in the CDR3. CDR3 protein: CASSLDPGPPGRELFF. The CDR3 coding sequence is TGTGCCAGCAGCTTAGACCCGGGACCTCCGGGGAGGGAGCTGTTTTTT.

The chain has TRBV10-2 and TRBJ1-5; D is perhaps TRBD1 (6 bases). Germline CDR1 WSHSY, CDR2 SAAADI. Trimming left V 6 bases short and J 9 bases short, with 15 bases between. This CDR3 has 13 residues. CDR3 loop: CASSTGNAAPQHF. The CDR3 bases are TGCGCCAGCAGCACAGGGAACGCCGCGCCCCAGCATTTT.

This chain uses TRBV5-4 with TRBJ2-3, with 12 bases fitting TRBD2. The junction had 5 bases not matched to a gene; V was cut back by 4 bases and J by 2 bases. The CDR3 loop spans 16 amino acids. Germline CDR1 reads SGHNT; CDR2 reads YYREEE (reference sequence). Here the CDR3 reads CASSKGLAGYTDTQYF. In nucleotides, the CDR3 is TGTGCCAGCAGCAAAGGACTAGCGGGATACACAGATACGCAGTATTTT.

The chain uses TRBV10-3 and TRBJ2-1; D is perhaps TRBD1 (5 bases). The germline V gene encodes CDR1 ENHRY and CDR2 SYGVKD. The CDR3 has 11 residues. V shed 6 bases and J shed 7 bases, with 7 bases lying between them. This CDR3 reads CAISRENEQFF. The CDR3 nucleotides read TGTGCCATCAGCAGGGAAAATGAGCAGTTCTTC.

This clone was counted a single time. V gene TRBV7-2 combines with J gene TRBJ1-5; D might be TRBD1 (5 bases). The CDR3 runs to 13 residues. CDR1 and CDR2 (germline): SGHTA, FQGNSA. With 8 bases removed from V and 2 bases from J, the gap between germline ends came to 10 bases. CDR3 DNA: TGTGCCAGCGTGGCAGGGCGCAATCAGCCCCAGCATTTT. Residues: CASVAGRNQPQHF.

This clone was observed once. This may be a read error, as it is one base from a much larger clone. Other DNA sequences in this sample translate to the same CDR3. The V call is TRBV2, the J call TRBJ1-2; TRBD1 is a possible D gene (6 bases). V gave up 6 bases and J gave up 2 bases, with 10 bases separating them. The germline V gene encodes CDR1 SNHLY and CDR2 FYNNEI. The CDR3 totals 13 residues. CDR3 nucleotides: TGTGCCAGCAGCCCGGACAGCAACTATGGCTACACCTTC. It translates to CASSPDSNYGYTF. Looking up the rest from reference TRBV2 and TRBJ1-2 gives the full variable domain: EPEVTQTPSHQVTQMGQEVILRCVPISNHLYFYWYRQILGQKVEFLVSFYNNEISEKSEIFDDQFSVERPDGSNFTLKIRSTKLEDSAMYFCASSPDSNYGYTFGSGTRLTVV.

This sequence joins TRBV30 and TRBJ1-3, with D uncertain. The germline V gene has CDR1 GTSNPN and CDR2 SVGIG (reference sequence). The CDR3 loop spans 13 amino acids. V lost 0 bases to trimming and J lost 4 bases, with 7 bases between them. CDR3 sequence: CAWSVEPGNTIYF. The DNA of the CDR3 is TGTGCCTGGAGTGTAGAACCCGGAAACACCATATATTTT.

The chain joins TRBV30 to TRBJ1-6; no clear D gene. Germline-derived CDR1 and CDR2 are GTSNPN and SVGIG (reference sequence). The length of the CDR3 is 14 residues. V was cut by 4 bases and J by 6 bases, with 13 bases left in between. CDR3 region: CAWTEGLFNSPLHF. For the CDR3, the DNA is TGTGCCTGGACGGAAGGGCTCTTTAATTCACCCCTCCACTTT.

The rearrangement joins TRBV7-2 to TRBJ2-1, with a weak D call TRBD2 (6 bases). CDR3 length: 15 amino acids. Looked up from germline, CDR1 is SGHTA and CDR2 is FQGNSA. Trimming removed 3 bases at V and 9 bases at J, with 18 bases between. The CDR3 region is CASSLRASVATEQFF. CDR3 in DNA: TGTGCCAGCAGCTTGAGGGCTAGCGTGGCCACTGAGCAGTTCTTC.

The rearrangement links TRBV9 to TRBJ2-2, with TRBD1 as a possible D gene (6 bases). CDR1 is SGDLS, CDR2 YYNGEE, per germline. V dropped 1 base and J dropped 2 bases, with 12 bases sitting between them. The CDR3 has 16 residues. The CDR3 sequence: CASSVMGASNTGELFF. In DNA, the CDR3 is TGTGCCAGCAGCGTAATGGGGGCCTCTAACACCGGGGAGCTGTTTTTT.

The chain uses TRBV6-6 and TRBJ2-5; weak D call: TRBD1 (5 bases). The CDR3 length is 14 residues. Germline V lookup: CDR1 MNHNY, CDR2 SVGAGI (reference sequence). Trimming cost V 0 bases and J 4 bases, with 9 bases left between them. CDR3 nucleotides: TGTGCCAGCAGTTACTCGACGCAGGGAGAGACCCAGTACTTC. Its translation is CASSYSTQGETQYF.

The genes are TRBV6-5 and TRBJ2-7; 9 positions agree with TRBD1. Trimming at V came to 4 bases and at J to 3 bases, leaving 7 bases not matched to a gene. Germline V gives CDR1 MNHEY, CDR2 SVGAGI. The CDR3 consists of 15 residues. The CDR3 region is CASSSIPGQGYEQYF. The CDR3 nucleotides read TGTGCCAGCAGTTCCATACCGGGACAGGGCTACGAGCAGTACTTC.

This clone was seen once. The chain couples TRBV5-4 to TRBJ2-5; D gene uncertain. Trimming removed 4 bases at V and 4 bases at J, with 17 bases between. The length of the CDR3 is 15 residues. In germline, CDR1 is SGHNT, CDR2 YYREEE (reference sequence). CDR3 residues: CASSKGPTVGETQYF. The CDR3 region has the DNA TGTGCCAGCAGCAAGGGCCCAACGGTGGGAGAGACCCAGTACTTC.